This T cell receptor beta chain came from a study of blood T cell repertoires in COVID-19. Study summary: Collection of acute and convalescent COVID-19 samples took place in the United States, Italy and Spain. PBMCs, B-cell-depleted T cells, or T cells were the source of the cDNA or gDNA that made up the material.

Which cohort a participant joined came from the clinical history participants gave. The method was immunoSEQ multiplex PCR; TCRdb's version includes in-frame clones alone and lacks a portion of them. The table includes some 270,000 clones, around nine tenths detected once. Sample: PBMCs or T cells enriched from blood (not recorded which). This clonotype was obtained from a middle-aged woman who had recovered from COVID-19.

Here the CDR3 DNA reads TGTGCCAGCAGCTTGTTTGTGTTAGCGGGGGGAAATGAGCAGTTCTTC. Encoded protein: CASSLFVLAGGNEQFF. The chain is built from TRBV5-6 and TRBJ2-1; 10 bases align to TRBD2. With V trimmed by 1 base and J by 7 bases, 8 bases remained unmatched. This CDR3 comprises 16 residues. CDR1 is SGHDT, CDR2 YYEEEE, per germline.